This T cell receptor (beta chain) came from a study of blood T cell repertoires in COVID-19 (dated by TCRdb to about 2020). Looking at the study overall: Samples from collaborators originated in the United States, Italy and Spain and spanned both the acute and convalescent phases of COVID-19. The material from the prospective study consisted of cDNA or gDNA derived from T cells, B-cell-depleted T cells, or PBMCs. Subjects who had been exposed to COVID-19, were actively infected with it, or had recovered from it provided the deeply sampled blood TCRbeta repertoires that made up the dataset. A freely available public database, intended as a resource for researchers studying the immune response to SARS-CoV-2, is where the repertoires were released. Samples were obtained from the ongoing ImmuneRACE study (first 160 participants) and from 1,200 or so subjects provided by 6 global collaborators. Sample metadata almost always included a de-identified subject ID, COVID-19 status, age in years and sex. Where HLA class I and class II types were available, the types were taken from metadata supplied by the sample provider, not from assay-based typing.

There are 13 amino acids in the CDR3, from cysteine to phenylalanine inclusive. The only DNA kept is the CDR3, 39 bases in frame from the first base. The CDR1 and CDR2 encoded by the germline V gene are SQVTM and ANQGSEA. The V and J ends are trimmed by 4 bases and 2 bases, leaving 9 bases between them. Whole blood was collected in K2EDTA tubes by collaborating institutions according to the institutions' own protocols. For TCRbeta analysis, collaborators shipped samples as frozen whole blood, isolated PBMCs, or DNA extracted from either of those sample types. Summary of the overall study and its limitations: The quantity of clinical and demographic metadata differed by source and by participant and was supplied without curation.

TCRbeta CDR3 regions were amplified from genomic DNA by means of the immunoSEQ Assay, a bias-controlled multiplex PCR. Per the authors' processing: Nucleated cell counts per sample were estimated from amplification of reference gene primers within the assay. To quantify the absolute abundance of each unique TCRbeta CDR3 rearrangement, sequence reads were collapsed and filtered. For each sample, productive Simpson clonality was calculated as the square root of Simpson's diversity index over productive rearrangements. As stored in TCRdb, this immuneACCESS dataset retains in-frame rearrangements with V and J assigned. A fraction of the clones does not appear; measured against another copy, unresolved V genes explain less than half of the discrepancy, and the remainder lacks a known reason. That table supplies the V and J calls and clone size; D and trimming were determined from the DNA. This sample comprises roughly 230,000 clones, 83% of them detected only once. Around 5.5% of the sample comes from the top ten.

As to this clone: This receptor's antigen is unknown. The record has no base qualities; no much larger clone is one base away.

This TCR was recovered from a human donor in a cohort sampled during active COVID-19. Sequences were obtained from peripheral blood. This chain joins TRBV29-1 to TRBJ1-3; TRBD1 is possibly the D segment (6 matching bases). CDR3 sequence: CSVGGQAGNTIYF. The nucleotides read TGCAGCGTTGGGGGGCAGGCTGGAAACACCATATATTTT.